What follows is one T cell receptor beta chain and its context. Its antigen is currently unknown. The CDR3 sequence is 15 residues long. V was shortened by 4 bases and J by 4 bases, with 14 bases between the two germline ends. Germline CDR1 is SGHRS and CDR2 is YFSETQ. These data come from a study of T-cell memory formation after mild COVID-19. Whole-study results and caveats: Clones shrinking from day 15 to 85 showed even CD4/CD8 mixes; later expanders tilted CD4+.

5'RACE with constant-segment primers built TCRalpha and TCRbeta cDNA libraries with UMIs. One entry per CDR3 protein, called by TCRdb with MiXCR from the 5' RACE reads. The table has about 260,000 distinct CDR3 sequences, over 15% seen once. The chain couples TRBV5-1 to TRBJ2-2, with D tentatively TRBD1 (5 bases). Sequenced: PBMCs or a T cell subset sorted from them (not recorded which). This sequence originates from a man between 18 and 29 years old who had mild COVID-19 (a few samples of this study predate the infection). Cell type and time point are not known. CDR3 DNA sequence: TGCGCCAGCAGCCCCCAGGGCCGTCGCACCGGGGAGCTGTTTTTT. The encoded protein is CASSPQGRRTGELFF.